This T cell receptor beta chain was recovered during a study of shared clonotypes between healthy human individuals. Study-wide findings and caveats: Relative to clonotypes present in all four donors, those not shared had lower generation probabilities.

The CDR3 contains 18 residues. Germline assignment: CDR1 SEHNR and CDR2 FQNEAQ (reference sequence). V trimming: 1 base; J trimming: 6 bases; junction bases outside the gene matches: 13. Here immunoSEQ multiplex PCR was the method, and the copy in TCRdb shows in-frame clones only, minus some. The sample includes 180,000 or so clones, roughly 91% of them seen just once. Of note for this clone: Its antigen is unidentified.

The rearrangement links TRBV7-9 to TRBJ1-1; 11 bases map to TRBD1. Sequenced: naive CD4+ T cells sorted from blood. As for subset: CD45RA+ positively selected. The source is a woman aged 25 to 45 in good health. CDR3 DNA sequence: TGTGCCAGCAGCTTAGAGTTCGGGACAGGGGGTGTCTCGGCTGAAGCTTTCTTT. Its protein is CASSLEFGTGGVSAEAFF.